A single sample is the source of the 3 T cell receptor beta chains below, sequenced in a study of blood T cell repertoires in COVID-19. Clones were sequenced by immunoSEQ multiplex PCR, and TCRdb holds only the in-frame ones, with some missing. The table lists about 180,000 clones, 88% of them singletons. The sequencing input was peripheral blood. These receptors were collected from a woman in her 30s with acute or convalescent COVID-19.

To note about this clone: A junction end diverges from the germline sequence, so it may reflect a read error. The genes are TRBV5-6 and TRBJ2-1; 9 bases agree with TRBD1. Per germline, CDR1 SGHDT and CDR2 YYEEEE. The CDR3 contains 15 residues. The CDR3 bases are TGTGCCAGCTGCTTACTCGGGACAGGGTCAAAGGAGCAGTTCTTC. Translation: CASCLLGTGSKEQFF. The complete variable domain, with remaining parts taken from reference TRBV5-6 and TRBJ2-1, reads DAGVTQSPTHLIKTRGQQVTLRCSPKSGHDTVSWYQQALGQGPQFIFQYYEEEERQRGNFPDRFSGHQFPNYSSELNVNALLLGDSALYLCASCLLGTGSKEQFFGPGTRLTVL.

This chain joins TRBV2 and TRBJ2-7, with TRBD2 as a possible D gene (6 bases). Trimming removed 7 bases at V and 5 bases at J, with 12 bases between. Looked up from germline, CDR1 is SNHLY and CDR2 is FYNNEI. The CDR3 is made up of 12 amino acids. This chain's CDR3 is CASIGGRHEQYF. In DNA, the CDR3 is TGTGCCAGCATTGGAGGGAGACACGAGCAGTACTTC.

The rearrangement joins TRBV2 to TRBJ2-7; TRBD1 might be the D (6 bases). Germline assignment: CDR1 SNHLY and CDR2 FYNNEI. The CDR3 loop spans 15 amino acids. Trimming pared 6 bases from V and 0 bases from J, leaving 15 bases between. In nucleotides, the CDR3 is TGTGCCAGCAGACTTGACAGGTCAAGCTCCTACGAGCAGTACTTC. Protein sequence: CASRLDRSSSYEQYF.